These 8 T cell receptor beta chains originate from one sample sequenced in a study of Ad26.COV2.S vaccination and SARS-CoV-2 variants. Libraries were prepared by immunoSEQ multiplex PCR; TCRdb keeps only in-frame clonotypes and omits some of them. The repertoire holds about 470,000 clones, with about 92% as singletons. The treatment denotes: 15 to 20 received Ad26.COV2.S at low or high dose, single or two shots; several received placebo; per-sample allocation not given. Sampling was performed 63 days after the first vaccine or placebo injection. The specimen was peripheral blood, collected in a trial of Ad26.COV2.S vaccine versus placebo. Every receptor here comes from a person aged 18 to 65 who received the Ad26.COV2.S COVID-19 vaccine or a placebo.

J is TRBJ2-1 and V is TRBV7-2, with D perhaps matching TRBD1 (6 bases). The CDR3 length is 15 residues. Germline values: CDR1 SGHTA, CDR2 FQGNSA. The V end lost 2 bases, the J end lost 1 base, and 9 bases lay between the germline ends. The CDR3 region has the DNA TGTGCCAGCAGCTTACAAGGGGGTTCCTACAATGAGCAGTTCTTC. Its translation is CASSLQGGSYNEQFF.

J is TRBJ2-5 and V is TRBV15; D possibly corresponds to TRBD2 (6 bases). The germline V gene has CDR1 LNHNV and CDR2 YYDKDF (reference sequence). There are 14 residues in the CDR3. V was clipped by 4 bases and J by 3 bases, with 12 bases between them. The CDR3 region has the DNA TGTGCCACCAGCATGGAGGGGCAAAAAGAGACCCAGTACTTC. This sequence encodes CATSMEGQKETQYF.

This clone appeared once. The chain carries TRBV27 and TRBJ2-7; TRBD2 agrees at 9 bases. V was clipped by 3 bases and J by 5 bases; unmatched bases: 5. Per germline, CDR1 MNHEY and CDR2 SMNVEV (reference sequence). The CDR3 length is 14 residues. The CDR3 loop is CASSFLAGSDEQYF. The CDR3 nucleotides read TGTGCCAGCAGTTTTCTAGCGGGAAGCGACGAGCAGTACTTC.

The chain joins TRBV7-3 to TRBJ1-1; a weak D match, TRBD1 (6 bases). CDR1 SGHTA and CDR2 FQGTGA come from the germline V gene. V was pared by 5 bases and J by 4 bases, with 11 bases between. The CDR3 runs to 13 residues. The CDR3 bases are TGTGCCAGCAGCCGGACAGTAATCACTGAAGCTTTCTTT. It specifies CASSRTVITEAFF. Full variable domain (missing parts from reference TRBV7-3 and TRBJ1-1): GAGVSQTPSNKVTEKGKYVELRCDPISGHTALYWYRQSLGQGPEFLIYFQGTGAADDSGLPNDRFFAVRPEGSVSTLKIQRTERGDSAVYLCASSRTVITEAFFGQGTRLTVV.

This chain links TRBV5-1 with TRBJ2-7; D ambiguous. Looked up from germline, CDR1 is SGHRS and CDR2 is YFSETQ. The length of the CDR3 is 12 residues. With 1 base removed from V and 4 bases from J, the gap between germline ends came to 6 bases. The CDR3 region has the DNA TGCGCCAGCAGCTTGAAGGGATACGAGCAGTACTTC. Its translation is CASSLKGYEQYF.

This chain links TRBV5-1 with TRBJ2-5, with no clear D. V shed 1 base and J shed 4 bases, with 17 bases lying between them. This CDR3 is 16 amino acids long. CDR1 and CDR2 (germline): SGHRS, YFSETQ. The CDR3 region has the DNA TGCGCCAGCAGCTTGCGGGCAGATCGGTTCCGAGAGACCCAGTACTTC. This codes for CASSLRADRFRETQYF.

The chain couples TRBV9 to TRBJ2-5, with 8 positions matching TRBD2. CDR1 is SGDLS, CDR2 YYNGEE, per germline. V dropped 6 bases and J dropped 2; count of bases not matched to a gene: 15. The CDR3 is 17 residues long. As DNA, the CDR3 is TGTGCCAGCACCCTTGGACTAGCAACTATAGGGCAAGAGACCCAGTACTTC. Protein product: CASTLGLATIGQETQYF.

The chain is built from TRBV20-1 and TRBJ2-7, with no clear D. The germline CDR1 and CDR2 sequences are DFQATT and SNEGSKA (reference sequence). This CDR3 has 12 amino acids. V dropped 3 bases and J dropped 9 bases, with 15 bases sitting between them. For the CDR3, the DNA is TGCAGTGCTAGTAAGCCCCCCTCCGGGCAGTACTTC. Translating it yields CSASKPPSGQYF.